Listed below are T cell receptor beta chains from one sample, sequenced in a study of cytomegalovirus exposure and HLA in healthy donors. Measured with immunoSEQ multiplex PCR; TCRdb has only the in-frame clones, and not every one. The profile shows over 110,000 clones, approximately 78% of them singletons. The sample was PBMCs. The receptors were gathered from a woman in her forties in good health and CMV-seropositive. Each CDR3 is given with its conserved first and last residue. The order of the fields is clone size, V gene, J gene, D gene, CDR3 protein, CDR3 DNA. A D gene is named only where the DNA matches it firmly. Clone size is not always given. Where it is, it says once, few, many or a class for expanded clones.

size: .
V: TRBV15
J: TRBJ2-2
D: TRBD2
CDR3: CATSRGDGRVAGELFF
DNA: TGTGCCACCAGCAGAGGGGACGGGAGGGTGGCCGGGGAGCTGTTTTTT

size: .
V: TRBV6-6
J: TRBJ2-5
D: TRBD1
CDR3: CASGQGETQYF
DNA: TGTGCCAGCGGACAGGGGGAGACCCAGTACTTC

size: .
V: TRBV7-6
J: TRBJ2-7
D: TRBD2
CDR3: CASSLTAAGGIYEQYF
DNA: TGTGCCAGCAGCTTGACAGCAGCGGGAGGGATCTACGAGCAGTACTTC

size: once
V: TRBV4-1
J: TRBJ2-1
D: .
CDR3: CASSQRGDSSYNEQFF
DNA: TGCGCCAGCAGCCAAAGAGGCGACAGCTCCTACAATGAGCAGTTCTTC

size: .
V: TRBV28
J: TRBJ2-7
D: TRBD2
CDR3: CASTVAGESGGEQYF
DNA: TGTGCCAGCACCGTAGCGGGAGAGTCCGGAGGCGAGCAGTACTTC

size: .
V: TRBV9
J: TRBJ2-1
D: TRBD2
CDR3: CASSAGTSGYNEQFF
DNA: TGTGCCAGCAGCGCCGGGACTAGCGGCTACAATGAGCAGTTCTTC

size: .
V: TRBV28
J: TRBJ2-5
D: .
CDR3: CASSLGRGNTLQETQYF
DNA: TGTGCCAGCAGTTTAGGTCGGGGAAACACCCTCCAAGAGACCCAGTACTTC

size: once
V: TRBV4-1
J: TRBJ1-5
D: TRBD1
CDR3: CASSQGQGAQPQHF
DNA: TGCGCCAGCAGCCAAGGACAGGGGGCTCAGCCCCAGCATTTT

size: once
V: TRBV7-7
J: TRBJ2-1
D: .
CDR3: CASSLGSGSSDEQFF
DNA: TGTGCTAGCAGCTTAGGTAGCGGTTCATCCGATGAGCAGTTCTTC

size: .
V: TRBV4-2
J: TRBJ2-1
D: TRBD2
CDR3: CASSQDQAGGYNEQFF
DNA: TGTGCCAGCAGCCAAGACCAAGCGGGGGGCTACAATGAGCAGTTCTTC

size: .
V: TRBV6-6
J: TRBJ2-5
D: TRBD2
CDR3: CASRPTRRREQYF
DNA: TGTGCCAGCAGGCCTACAAGGAGGCGGGAGCAGTACTTC

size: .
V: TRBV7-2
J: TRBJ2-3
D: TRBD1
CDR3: CASSSTQGEGTQYF
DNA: TGTGCCAGCAGCTCTACTCAGGGGGAAGGTACGCAGTATTTT

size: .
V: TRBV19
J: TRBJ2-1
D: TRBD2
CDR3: CASDKGLAGFDEQFF
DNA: TGTGCCAGTGATAAAGGGCTAGCGGGATTCGATGAGCAGTTCTTC

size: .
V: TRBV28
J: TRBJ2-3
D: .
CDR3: CASSPPFPSRSTDTQYF
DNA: TGTGCCAGCAGTCCCCCTTTCCCTAGCCGTAGCACAGATACGCAGTATTTT

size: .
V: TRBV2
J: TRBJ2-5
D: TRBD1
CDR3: CASTGTGVETQYF
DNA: TGTGCCAGTACCGGGACAGGGGTAGAGACCCAGTACTTC

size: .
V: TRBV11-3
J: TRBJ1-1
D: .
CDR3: CASRETGTEAFF
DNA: TGTGCCAGCAGAGAAACAGGTACTGAAGCTTTCTTT

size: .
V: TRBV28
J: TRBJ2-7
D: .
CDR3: CASSLYGGVGSYEQYF
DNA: TGTGCCAGCAGTTTATATGGCGGGGTGGGCTCCTACGAGCAGTACTTC

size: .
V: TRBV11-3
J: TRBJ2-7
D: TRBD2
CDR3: CASSSLGTSGGAYEQYF
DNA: TGTGCCAGCAGCTCCCTAGGGACTAGCGGGGGAGCCTACGAGCAGTACTTC

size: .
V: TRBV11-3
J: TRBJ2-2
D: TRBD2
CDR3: CASSLTSGNTGELFF
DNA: TGTGCCAGCAGCTTGACTAGCGGGAACACCGGGGAGCTGTTTTTT

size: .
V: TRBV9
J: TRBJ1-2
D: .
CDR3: CASSRGGGYTF
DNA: TGTGCCAGTTCGCGGGGTGGCGGCTACACCTTC

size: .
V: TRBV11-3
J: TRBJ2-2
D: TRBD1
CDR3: CASSTGGTGELFF
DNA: TGTGCCAGCAGTACAGGGGGAACCGGGGAGCTGTTTTTT

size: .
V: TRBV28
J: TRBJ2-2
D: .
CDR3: CASSLFVGELFF
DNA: TGTGCCAGCAGTTTATTCGTCGGGGAGCTGTTTTTT

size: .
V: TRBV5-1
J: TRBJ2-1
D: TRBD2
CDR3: CASIGTSGRAGYNEQFF
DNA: TGCGCCAGCATCGGGACTAGCGGGAGGGCCGGATACAATGAGCAGTTCTTC

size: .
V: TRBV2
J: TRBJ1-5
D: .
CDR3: CASSRPGGNQPQHF
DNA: TGTGCCAGCAGCCGACCGGGAGGCAATCAGCCCCAGCATTTT

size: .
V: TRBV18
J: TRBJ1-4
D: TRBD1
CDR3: CASSRTGGEEKLFF
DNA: TGTGCCAGCTCACGGACAGGGGGCGAGGAAAAACTGTTTTTT

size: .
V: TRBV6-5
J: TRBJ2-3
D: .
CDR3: CASMRRDTQYF
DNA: TGTGCCAGCATGAGGAGAGATACGCAGTATTTT

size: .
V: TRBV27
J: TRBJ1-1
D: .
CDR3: CASGPRRAHTEAFF
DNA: TGTGCCAGCGGTCCCCGGAGGGCGCACACTGAAGCTTTCTTT

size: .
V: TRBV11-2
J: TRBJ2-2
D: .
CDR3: CASSFAGLSTGELFF
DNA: TGTGCCAGCAGCTTTGCGGGCCTCAGCACCGGGGAGCTGTTTTTT

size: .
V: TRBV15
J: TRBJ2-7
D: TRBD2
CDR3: CATSRDQLVVAGVHEQYF
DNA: TGTGCCACCAGCAGAGATCAATTGGTTGTAGCGGGAGTCCACGAGCAGTACTTC

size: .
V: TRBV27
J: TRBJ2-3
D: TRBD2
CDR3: CASSLGTSGLGSTDTQYF
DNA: TGTGCCAGCAGCCTGGGGACTAGCGGACTAGGGAGCACAGATACGCAGTATTTT

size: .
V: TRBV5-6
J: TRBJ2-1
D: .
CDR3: CASSFFDISNEQFF
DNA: TGTGCCAGCAGCTTTTTTGACATTTCCAATGAGCAGTTCTTC

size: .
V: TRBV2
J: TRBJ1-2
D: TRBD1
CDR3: CASKGDREAYGYTF
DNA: TGTGCCAGCAAGGGGGACAGGGAGGCCTATGGCTACACCTTC

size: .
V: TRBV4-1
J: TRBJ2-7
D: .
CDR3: CASSRYQGGSYEQYF
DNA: TGCGCCAGCAGCCGCTATCAGGGGGGTAGCTACGAGCAGTACTTC

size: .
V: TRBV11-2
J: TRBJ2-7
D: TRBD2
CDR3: CASSLGPGLALSEQYF
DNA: TGTGCCAGCAGCTTAGGCCCGGGACTAGCGCTATCCGAGCAGTACTTC

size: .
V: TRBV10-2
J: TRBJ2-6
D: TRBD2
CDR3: CASSVSGLAAGANVLTF
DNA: TGCGCCAGCAGTGTTTCCGGACTAGCAGCTGGGGCCAACGTCCTGACTTTC

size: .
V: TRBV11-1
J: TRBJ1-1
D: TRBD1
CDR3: CASSSRDRVTEAFF
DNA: TGTGCCAGCAGCTCCCGGGACAGGGTAACTGAAGCTTTCTTT

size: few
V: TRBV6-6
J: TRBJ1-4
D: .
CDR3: CASRLSRSNEKLFF
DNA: TGTGCCAGCAGACTCTCGAGGTCTAATGAAAAACTGTTTTTT

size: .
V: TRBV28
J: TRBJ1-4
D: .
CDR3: CATREINEKLFF
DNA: TGTGCCACCAGGGAGATTAATGAAAAACTGTTTTTT

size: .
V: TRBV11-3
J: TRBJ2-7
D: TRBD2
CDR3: CASSFTSGRSYEQYF
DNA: TGTGCCAGCAGCTTTACTAGCGGGAGATCCTACGAGCAGTACTTC

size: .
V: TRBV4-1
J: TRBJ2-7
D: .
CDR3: CASSQAGYEQYF
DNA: TGCGCCAGCAGCCAAGCGGGGTACGAGCAGTACTTC

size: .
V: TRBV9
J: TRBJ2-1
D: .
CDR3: CASSLDTEQFF
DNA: TGTGCCAGCAGCTTAGACACTGAGCAGTTCTTC

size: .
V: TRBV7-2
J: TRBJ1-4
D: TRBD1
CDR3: CASSRTGREKLFF
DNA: TGTGCCAGCAGCCGGACAGGCCGGGAAAAACTGTTTTTT